The 7 T cell receptor beta chains in this list originate from one sample, sequenced in a study of technical replicates of blood from a handful of donors. Sequenced by immunoSEQ multiplex PCR; TCRdb stores in-frame clones only, minus some. The table has about 70,000 clones, more than 90% seen once. Sample: T cells isolated from PBMCs. These receptors were taken from a human donor in good health.

The V call is TRBV9, the J call TRBJ2-3, with 8 bases identical to TRBD2. J gave up 6 bases and V 0 bases, and 9 bases lay outside the gene matches. This CDR3 is built from 16 residues. Germline CDR1 and CDR2: SGDLS and YYNGEE. CDR3 protein: CASSVAGREVTDTQYF. The CDR3 DNA follows: TGTGCCAGCAGCGTAGCAGGGCGGGAGGTAACTGATACGCAGTATTTT.

The chain combines TRBV28 with TRBJ1-2; possibly TRBD1 for D (5 bases). CDR1 is MDHEN, CDR2 SYDVKM, per germline. V was shortened by 5 bases and J by 5 bases, with 21 bases between the two germline ends. The CDR3 runs 16 residues. The CDR3 here is CASSRPIGALGYGYTF. For the CDR3, the DNA is TGTGCCAGCAGTCGTCCAATAGGGGCCTTGGGTTATGGCTACACCTTC.

This chain connects TRBV10-1 to TRBJ2-2; a possible D gene is TRBD2 (5 bases). V dropped 0 bases and J dropped 3 bases, with 8 bases sitting between them. Germline CDR1 reads WNHNN; CDR2 reads SYGVQD (reference sequence). This CDR3 contains 15 residues. The DNA of the CDR3 is TGCGCCAGCAGTGAGTCGAGCGGCGACACCGGGGAGCTGTTTTTT. This translates into CASSESSGDTGELFF.

The chain combines TRBV6-5 with TRBJ2-7; TRBD2 matches at 7 bases. V dropped 8 bases and J dropped 2; count of bases not matched to a gene: 0. The CDR3 covers 11 residues. Germline V gives CDR1 MNHEY, CDR2 SVGAGI. The CDR3 sequence is CASGRAYEQYF. DNA of the CDR3: TGTGCCAGCGGGAGGGCCTACGAGCAGTACTTC.

V usage is TRBV2 and J usage is TRBJ2-1; no firm D call. This CDR3 comprises 10 residues. Per the germline V gene, CDR1 is SNHLY and CDR2 is FYNNEI. Trimming left V 7 bases short and J 10 bases short, with 8 bases between. The CDR3 region is CASISSEQFF. The CDR3, as DNA: TGTGCCAGCATTAGCTCGGAGCAGTTCTTC.

This chain uses TRBV6-5 with TRBJ1-1; a weak D match, TRBD1 (6 bases). The V end lost 2 bases, the J end lost 1 base, and 8 bases lay between the germline ends. The CDR3 contains 14 residues. Per the germline V gene, CDR1 is MNHEY and CDR2 is SVGAGI. The CDR3 region is CASSYPGQNTEAFF. In DNA form, the CDR3 reads TGTGCCAGCAGTTACCCGGGACAGAACACTGAAGCTTTCTTT.

On this clone itself: A junction boundary mismatches the germline segment, possibly from a read error. V usage is TRBV7-9 and J usage is TRBJ1-1, with D hard to call. Germline V gives CDR1 SEHNR, CDR2 FQNEAQ (reference sequence). CDR3 length: 13 amino acids. This CDR3 is CASSASPRVEVLF. DNA of the CDR3: TGTGCCAGCAGCGCGAGCCCCCGAGTCGAAGTTCTCTTT.